These T cell receptor beta chains were read from a single sample in a study of shared clonotypes between healthy human individuals. This table comes from immunoSEQ multiplex PCR, and its TCRdb copy is limited to in-frame clones, with some not included. Of about 470,000 clones in the sample, roughly 80% were seen once. The specimen was PBMCs. Every receptor here comes from a woman aged 40 to 49 in good health. Some clones in this sample may be carry-over from other donors' samples. CDR3s include the opening cysteine and the closing phenylalanine or tryptophan. Fields, in order: V gene, J gene, D gene, clone size, CDR3 DNA, CDR3 protein. A D gene is named only where the DNA matches it firmly. Some rows have no size entry. The others give once, few or many, or a class for an expanded clone.

TRBV7-9	TRBJ2-1	.	once	TGTGCCAGCAGCCAAGATGCGGACAGCCGTTCCTACAATGAGCAGTTCTTC	CASSQDADSRSYNEQFF
TRBV19	TRBJ1-1	TRBD1	few	TGTGCCAGTAGGCCTTTTACAGGGGGGCCTGAAGCTTTCTTT	CASRPFTGGPEAFF
TRBV27	TRBJ2-5	.	.	TGTGCCAGCAGCTTTGGGCAGCACGAGGAGACCCAGTACTTC	CASSFGQHEETQYF
TRBV7-3	TRBJ2-3	.	many	TGTGCCAGCAGCTCGGCTAGCGCAAGCACAGATACGCAGTATTTT	CASSSASASTDTQYF
TRBV7-2	TRBJ2-5	.	few	TGTGCCAGCAGCTTAGTGGGACAAACCCAAGAGACCCAGTACTTC	CASSLVGQTQETQYF
TRBV7-2	TRBJ2-2	TRBD2	.	TGTGCCAGCAGCTTAGTCCTGGGAGGGCACACCGGGGAGCTGTTTTTT	CASSLVLGGHTGELFF
TRBV4-1	TRBJ2-3	TRBD1	.	TGCGCCAGCAGCCAACGCCCGGGACAGGGGGCGGCAGATACGCAGTATTTT	CASSQRPGQGAADTQYF
TRBV29-1	TRBJ2-1	TRBD1	few	TGCAGCGTTGCTGGGAGGACAGGGGGGTACAATGAGCAGTTCTTC	CSVAGRTGGYNEQFF
TRBV5-1	TRBJ2-7	.	.	TGCGCCAGCAGCCCGAGGGGGAGGGCGCGAAGCTCCTACGAGCAGTACTTC	CASSPRGRARSSYEQYF
TRBV30	TRBJ2-1	TRBD2	.	TGTGCCTGGAGTGGACTAGCGGGAGGGGGGTATGAGCAGTTCTTC	CAWSGLAGGGYEQFF
TRBV7-2	TRBJ1-5	.	.	TGTGCCAGCAGCTTAGGCCGGGGTTCTGGGCAGCCCCAGCATTTT	CASSLGRGSGQPQHF
TRBV11-2	TRBJ2-3	TRBD2	.	TGTGCCAGCAGCAAAGGACTAGCTAGCGGGGCAGATACGCAGTATTTT	CASSKGLASGADTQYF
TRBV6-5	TRBJ1-1	.	.	TGTGCCAGCAGTTACAGGAGGGTGAACACTGAAGCTTTCTTT	CASSYRRVNTEAFF
TRBV5-6	TRBJ2-7	TRBD1	.	TGTGCCAGCAGCTGGGGGACAGGGGGACAAATCAATCCCTACGAGCAGTACTTC	CASSWGTGGQINPYEQYF
TRBV10-3	TRBJ1-5	.	once	TGTGCCATCAGTGAGCGGGGGCATCAGCCCCAGCATTTT	CAISERGHQPQHF
TRBV6-1	TRBJ1-1	TRBD1	few	TGTGCCAGCAGTGAACGTCCCAGTGACAGGGTTGGCACTGAAGCTTTCTTT	CASSERPSDRVGTEAFF
TRBV15	TRBJ1-4	.	.	TGTGCCACCAGCGCCGGGGGACGAACCACAGAAAAACTGTTTTTT	CATSAGGRTTEKLFF
TRBV27	TRBJ2-5	.	.	TGTGCCAGCAGTTTAGTCTTAGGGGGAGAGACCCAGTACTTC	CASSLVLGGETQYF